This T cell receptor beta chain was found in a study of blood T cell repertoires in COVID-19. Germline CDR1 reads SGHNT; CDR2 reads YENEEA. The CDR3 runs 14 residues. V was trimmed by 4 bases and J by 0 bases, leaving 7 bases between them. Profiled with immunoSEQ multiplex PCR; TCRdb holds only in-frame clones, not every one. Among 250,000 or so clones listed, roughly nine tenths were seen once. This clone was recorded many times. Source material: PBMCs or T cells enriched from blood (not recorded which). This TCR was recovered from a human donor in a cohort exposed to, infected with or recovered from COVID-19 (not recorded which). The donor label of this sample is uncertain. The chain combines TRBV11-3 with TRBJ1-3; weak D call: TRBD1 (6 bases). The CDR3 spells CASSYRVSGNTIYF. The CDR3, as DNA: TGTGCCAGCAGCTACAGGGTCTCTGGAAACACCATATATTTT.